A selection of T cell receptor beta chains follows, all from one sample in a study of blood T cell repertoires in COVID-19. Using immunoSEQ multiplex PCR, the repertoire was profiled, and TCRdb retains in-frame clones only, with some absent. The table includes 180,000 or so clones, more than 85% detected once. The specimen was peripheral blood. Receptors originate from a man between 18 and 29 years old with acute or convalescent COVID-19. Both conserved end residues are part of each CDR3. D genes are given only for firm matches. Not all rows give a size; the values are once, few, many and, for expanded clones, a class.

D gene: TRBD1; V gene: TRBV5-4; clone size: NA; J gene: TRBJ1-2; CDR3 DNA: TGTGCCAGCAGCTTGTCCACAGGGGACTATGGCTACACCTTC; CDR3 protein: CASSLSTGDYGYTF
D gene: NA; V gene: TRBV25-1; clone size: NA; J gene: TRBJ1-5; CDR3 DNA: TGTGCCAGCAGCCCAAAAGGCCGGGGGAGCCAGCCCCAGCATTTT; CDR3 protein: CASSPKGRGSQPQHF
D gene: TRBD1; V gene: TRBV10-3; clone size: NA; J gene: TRBJ2-1; CDR3 DNA: TGTGCCATCAACCCGACAGGGTTGGGCAATGAGCAGTTCTTC; CDR3 protein: CAINPTGLGNEQFF
D gene: TRBD1; V gene: TRBV5-1; clone size: NA; J gene: TRBJ1-2; CDR3 DNA: TGCGCCAGCAGCCACGGGACAGGGGGCCTAGGTTATGGCTACACCTTC; CDR3 protein: CASSHGTGGLGYGYTF
D gene: TRBD2; V gene: TRBV4-1; clone size: few; J gene: TRBJ2-2; CDR3 DNA: TGCGCCAGCAGCCAAGGACTAGCGGGGGGCCTCACCGGGGAGCTGTTTTTT; CDR3 protein: CASSQGLAGGLTGELFF
D gene: TRBD1; V gene: TRBV2; clone size: NA; J gene: TRBJ2-5; CDR3 DNA: TGTGCCAGCAGGTCGGGACAGGGGCGAGAGACCCAGTACTTC; CDR3 protein: CASRSGQGRETQYF
D gene: NA; V gene: TRBV5-1; clone size: NA; J gene: TRBJ1-3; CDR3 DNA: TGCGCCAGCAGTTTGGGACTGCGCTCTGGAAACACCATATATTTT; CDR3 protein: CASSLGLRSGNTIYF
D gene: TRBD1; V gene: TRBV7-9; clone size: NA; J gene: TRBJ1-2; CDR3 DNA: TGTGCCAGCAGTCACAGGGGGCGGGGCTACACCTTC; CDR3 protein: CASSHRGRGYTF
D gene: NA; V gene: TRBV5-1; clone size: few; J gene: TRBJ1-6; CDR3 DNA: TGCGCCAGCAGCTTGGGACAGCAAAATTCACCCCTCCACTTT; CDR3 protein: CASSLGQQNSPLHF
D gene: NA; V gene: TRBV19; clone size: NA; J gene: TRBJ2-6; CDR3 DNA: TGTGCCAGTAGTATTGCGACAGAGAACGTCTACGCGGGGGCCAACGTCCTGACTTTC; CDR3 protein: CASSIATENVYAGANVLTF
D gene: NA; V gene: TRBV6-5; clone size: NA; J gene: TRBJ1-1; CDR3 DNA: TGTGCCAGCAGTCGAGGAGTTGACCGCCTAGAAGCTTTCTTT; CDR3 protein: CASSRGVDRLEAFF
D gene: TRBD2; V gene: TRBV15; clone size: NA; J gene: TRBJ2-1; CDR3 DNA: TGTGCCACCAGCGTGAACCGGGGGGGAATAGACAATGAGCAGTTCTTC; CDR3 protein: CATSVNRGGIDNEQFF
D gene: NA; V gene: TRBV19; clone size: NA; J gene: TRBJ1-3; CDR3 DNA: TGTGCCAGTAGTATCCGGAACACCATATATTTT; CDR3 protein: CASSIRNTIYF
D gene: NA; V gene: TRBV6-4; clone size: many; J gene: TRBJ2-1; CDR3 DNA: TGTGCCAGCAGTGACTCGGGGAGCTCCTACAATGAGCAGTTCTTC; CDR3 protein: CASSDSGSSYNEQFF
D gene: TRBD1; V gene: TRBV30; clone size: NA; J gene: TRBJ1-5; CDR3 DNA: TGTGCCTGGAGTCCGGGACAGTATAGCAATCAGCCCCAGCATTTT; CDR3 protein: CAWSPGQYSNQPQHF
D gene: TRBD2; V gene: TRBV28; clone size: NA; J gene: TRBJ2-1; CDR3 DNA: TGTGCCAGCAGTGGTAGCGGGGGGGCCGCGAATGAGCAGTTCTTC; CDR3 protein: CASSGSGGAANEQFF
D gene: TRBD1; V gene: TRBV12-3/TRBV12-4; clone size: NA; J gene: TRBJ1-4; CDR3 DNA: TGTGCCAGCACCACAGGGGGCGTTGAAAAACTGTTTTTT; CDR3 protein: CASTTGGVEKLFF
D gene: TRBD1; V gene: TRBV6-5; clone size: NA; J gene: TRBJ1-6; CDR3 DNA: TGTGCCAGCAGTTCGGGACAGGTTTATAATTCACCCCTCCACTTT; CDR3 protein: CASSSGQVYNSPLHF
D gene: NA; V gene: TRBV30; clone size: once; J gene: TRBJ1-2; CDR3 DNA: TGTGCCTGGAGTGTATCGGGGTTAGCTAACTATGGCTACACCTTC; CDR3 protein: CAWSVSGLANYGYTF
D gene: NA; V gene: TRBV30; clone size: once; J gene: TRBJ1-6; CDR3 DNA: TGTGCCTGGAGTGTAGAGTATAATTCACCCCTCCACTTT; CDR3 protein: CAWSVEYNSPLHF
D gene: NA; V gene: TRBV30; clone size: NA; J gene: TRBJ1-5; CDR3 DNA: TGTGCCTGGAGTGGCGGGTTAAATCAGCCCCAGCATTTT; CDR3 protein: CAWSGGLNQPQHF
D gene: TRBD1; V gene: TRBV29-1; clone size: NA; J gene: TRBJ2-2; CDR3 DNA: TGCAGCGTAAGGTTCGGGACAGCCAGCACCGGGGAGCTGTTTTTT; CDR3 protein: CSVRFGTASTGELFF
D gene: NA; V gene: TRBV5-6; clone size: NA; J gene: TRBJ1-4; CDR3 DNA: TGTGCCAGCAGCTTTGAGGGGGGGACAACAGCAACTAATGAAAAACTGTTTTTT; CDR3 protein: CASSFEGGTTATNEKLFF
D gene: TRBD2; V gene: TRBV10-3; clone size: NA; J gene: TRBJ2-1; CDR3 DNA: TGTGCCATCAGTTCGGGACTAGCGGGACGAGGTGAGCAGTTCTTC; CDR3 protein: CAISSGLAGRGEQFF
D gene: NA; V gene: TRBV19; clone size: NA; J gene: TRBJ1-5; CDR3 DNA: TGTGCCAGTAGTATGAGGGTTAGCAATCAGCCCCAGCATTTT; CDR3 protein: CASSMRVSNQPQHF
D gene: TRBD1; V gene: TRBV6-5; clone size: NA; J gene: TRBJ1-2; CDR3 DNA: TGTGCCAGCAGGGGACAGGCTAACTATGGCTACACCTTC; CDR3 protein: CASRGQANYGYTF
D gene: NA; V gene: TRBV7-9; clone size: NA; J gene: TRBJ2-3; CDR3 DNA: TGTGCCAGCAGCTCTCAGACATCTAGCACAGATACGCAGTATTTT; CDR3 protein: CASSSQTSSTDTQYF
D gene: NA; V gene: TRBV6-5; clone size: NA; J gene: TRBJ2-5; CDR3 DNA: TGTGCCACCACGGGGTCGGGTCGAGAGACCCAGTACTTC; CDR3 protein: CATTGSGRETQYF
D gene: TRBD1; V gene: TRBV6-5; clone size: NA; J gene: TRBJ1-6; CDR3 DNA: TGTGCCAGCAGACAACAGGGGGCTTCACCCCTCCACTTT; CDR3 protein: CASRQQGASPLHF
D gene: NA; V gene: TRBV7-6; clone size: NA; J gene: TRBJ2-2; CDR3 DNA: TGTGCCAGCAGCTACCGGGACAAAAACACCGGGGAGCTGTTTTTT; CDR3 protein: CASSYRDKNTGELFF
D gene: NA; V gene: TRBV5-1; clone size: NA; J gene: TRBJ1-3; CDR3 DNA: TGCGCCAGCAGCTTGGTAGGGGTAAAGTTCGGAAACACCATATATTTT; CDR3 protein: CASSLVGVKFGNTIYF
D gene: NA; V gene: TRBV5-1; clone size: NA; J gene: TRBJ1-3; CDR3 DNA: TGCGCCAGCAGCAGGGCTGCCCCCGGGGACAAGAGGAACACCATATATTTT; CDR3 protein: CASSRAAPGDKRNTIYF
D gene: TRBD2; V gene: TRBV11-1; clone size: NA; J gene: TRBJ2-3; CDR3 DNA: TGTGCCAGCAGCCTAGATACCGGGACTACCACAGATACGCAGTATTTT; CDR3 protein: CASSLDTGTTTDTQYF
D gene: TRBD1; V gene: TRBV27; clone size: NA; J gene: TRBJ1-4; CDR3 DNA: TGTGCCAGCAGTCCTGACAGGGTGCGGGAAAAACTGTTTTTT; CDR3 protein: CASSPDRVREKLFF
D gene: NA; V gene: TRBV4-1; clone size: NA; J gene: TRBJ1-5; CDR3 DNA: TGCGCCAGCAGCCAAGATGTAGCAAGCAATCAGCCCCAGCATTTT; CDR3 protein: CASSQDVASNQPQHF
D gene: TRBD1; V gene: TRBV7-2; clone size: NA; J gene: TRBJ1-2; CDR3 DNA: TGTGCCAGCAGCTTAGCGCTTGGAGGACAGGAGAACTATGGCTACACCTTC; CDR3 protein: CASSLALGGQENYGYTF
D gene: NA; V gene: TRBV6-5; clone size: NA; J gene: TRBJ2-2; CDR3 DNA: TGTGCCAGCAGTCCACAGGGTATCAACACCGGGGAGCTGTTTTTT; CDR3 protein: CASSPQGINTGELFF
D gene: NA; V gene: TRBV10-3; clone size: once; J gene: TRBJ1-3; CDR3 DNA: TGTGCCATCAGCAAACAGGTTTTCGGAGGAAACACCATATATTTT; CDR3 protein: CAISKQVFGGNTIYF
D gene: NA; V gene: TRBV9; clone size: NA; J gene: TRBJ2-2; CDR3 DNA: TGTGCCAGCAGCGTAGCTTATTACAGTAAGAACACCGGGGAGCTGTTTTTT; CDR3 protein: CASSVAYYSKNTGELFF
D gene: NA; V gene: TRBV5-1; clone size: NA; J gene: TRBJ1-1; CDR3 DNA: TGCGCCAGCAGCTTGCGGGGTATGAACACTGAAGCTTTCTTT; CDR3 protein: CASSLRGMNTEAFF
D gene: NA; V gene: TRBV19; clone size: NA; J gene: TRBJ2-5; CDR3 DNA: TGTGCCAGTAGGCCCCACCGGGGACTGGAGGAAGAGACCCAGTACTTC; CDR3 protein: CASRPHRGLEEETQYF
D gene: NA; V gene: TRBV6-1; clone size: NA; J gene: TRBJ1-1; CDR3 DNA: TGTGCCAGCAGTGAGACAGCCCCGACTGAAGCTTTCTTT; CDR3 protein: CASSETAPTEAFF
D gene: TRBD1; V gene: TRBV25-1; clone size: NA; J gene: TRBJ1-2; CDR3 DNA: TGTGCCAGCAGTGAACGAGGACAGGGGGGCGGCTATGGCTACACCTTC; CDR3 protein: CASSERGQGGGYGYTF
D gene: TRBD1; V gene: TRBV2; clone size: NA; J gene: TRBJ1-6; CDR3 DNA: TGTGCCAGCAGTTTACCGGGACAGGGAAATTCACCCCTCCACTTT; CDR3 protein: CASSLPGQGNSPLHF
D gene: TRBD1; V gene: TRBV12-5; clone size: NA; J gene: TRBJ1-2; CDR3 DNA: TGTGCTAGTGGTGAGACAGGGATTCGCGGCTACACCTTC; CDR3 protein: CASGETGIRGYTF
D gene: NA; V gene: TRBV2; clone size: NA; J gene: TRBJ2-2; CDR3 DNA: TGTGCCAGCAGTGAAGGCAGGGATTCGACCGGGGAGCTGTTTTTT; CDR3 protein: CASSEGRDSTGELFF
D gene: TRBD1; V gene: TRBV6-6; clone size: NA; J gene: TRBJ2-5; CDR3 DNA: TGTGCCAGCAGCCGCGGACAGGGCACGGAGACCCAGTACTTC; CDR3 protein: CASSRGQGTETQYF
D gene: NA; V gene: TRBV5-5; clone size: NA; J gene: TRBJ2-3; CDR3 DNA: TGTGCCAGTCGACTAGATGCGGCAGATACGCAGTATTTT; CDR3 protein: CASRLDAADTQYF
D gene: TRBD1; V gene: TRBV6-4; clone size: NA; J gene: TRBJ1-1; CDR3 DNA: TGTGCCAGCAGTCAACCGGGACAGGGACTCTCTGAAGCTTTCTTT; CDR3 protein: CASSQPGQGLSEAFF
D gene: NA; V gene: TRBV6-5; clone size: NA; J gene: TRBJ2-7; CDR3 DNA: TGTGCCAGCAGTTACACGACAGGTTCGTGGTACGAGCAGTACTTC; CDR3 protein: CASSYTTGSWYEQYF
D gene: NA; V gene: TRBV3-1/TRBV3-2; clone size: NA; J gene: TRBJ2-1; CDR3 DNA: TGTGCCAGCAGCCAAGTTCTATACAATGAGCAGTTCTTC; CDR3 protein: CASSQVLYNEQFF
D gene: NA; V gene: TRBV12-3/TRBV12-4; clone size: NA; J gene: TRBJ1-4; CDR3 DNA: TGTGCCAGCAGTTTAAGAAACTTCGAAAAACTGTTTTTT; CDR3 protein: CASSLRNFEKLFF
D gene: TRBD1; V gene: TRBV7-8; clone size: NA; J gene: TRBJ1-1; CDR3 DNA: TGTGCCAGCAGCCCGTCGCGGGGCGGCAGGGGGCGTACTGAAGCTTTCTTT; CDR3 protein: CASSPSRGGRGRTEAFF
D gene: NA; V gene: TRBV3-1/TRBV3-2; clone size: few; J gene: TRBJ1-3; CDR3 DNA: TGTGCCAGCAGCCAAGTGGGAGGCCTCATATATTTT; CDR3 protein: CASSQVGGLIYF
D gene: TRBD2; V gene: TRBV5-1; clone size: NA; J gene: TRBJ2-3; CDR3 DNA: TGCGCCAGCAGCTTGTCCGGGGGGGCCCCTAGCACAGATACGCAGTATTTT; CDR3 protein: CASSLSGGAPSTDTQYF
D gene: NA; V gene: TRBV7-9; clone size: NA; J gene: TRBJ2-1; CDR3 DNA: TGTGCCAGCAGCTCACCAGGGGCCTCTTACAATGAGCAGTTCTTC; CDR3 protein: CASSSPGASYNEQFF
D gene: TRBD1; V gene: TRBV2; clone size: once; J gene: TRBJ1-1; CDR3 DNA: TGTGCCAGCAGGGCTGTAACAGGGGGCACCACTGAAGCTTTCTTT; CDR3 protein: CASRAVTGGTTEAFF